There are many counts of the clone carrying this T cell receptor (beta chain). The TCR beta CDR3 regions underwent amplification using RNA transcripts as the source. When the TCR CDR3 underwent first-round RT-PCR, the HTBI primer set was used. MiXCR, applied by TCRdb to the multiplex PCR reads, yields one record per CDR3 protein. The repertoire holds under 300,000 distinct CDR3 sequences, with roughly an eighth as singletons. The data were taken from a study of T cells in Graves' hyperthyroidism and ophthalmopathy. The study defined stable Graves' hyperthyroidism as no ophthalmopathy progression within 18 months. Sequences were obtained from blood. The sequence came from a woman aged 40 to 50 with Graves' hyperthyroidism.

The DNA for the CDR3 is TGTGCCAGCAGCCCCGGGTACGGCACAGATACGCAGTATTTT. This codes for CASSPGYGTDTQYF. The rearrangement uses TRBV5-8 and TRBJ2-3; no clear D. Germline-derived CDR1 and CDR2 are SGHTS and YDEGEE. Trimming removed 4 bases from V and 1 base from J, with 10 bases in between. This CDR3 region has 14 residues.